This T cell receptor beta chain is drawn from a study of CD4+ T cells in melanoma. The CDR3 totals 14 residues. Germline V gene data show CDR1 as SGHVS and CDR2 as FNYEAQ. V lost 2 bases to trimming and J lost 8 bases; unmatched junction nucleotides: 3. Comment on this clone: The antigen is unknown.

Using immunoSEQ multiplex PCR, the repertoire was profiled, and TCRdb retains in-frame clones only, with some absent. The repertoire holds about 5,000 clones, about two thirds seen once, with about 20% in the top ten. Broader study findings: Diverse differentiation states were reported for melanoma neoantigen-specific CD4+ T cells. A reported correlation linked neoantigen-specific CD4+ T cells to CD8+, macrophage and B cell function.

The V call is TRBV7-6, the J call TRBJ2-1; 10 nucleotides align to TRBD2. Material for sequencing was cells from a culture (not recorded whether cultured in vitro). The TCR sequence derives from a human donor with melanoma. The CDR3 region has the DNA TGTGCCAGCAGCTTAAGCGGGGGGGCCGATGAGCAGTTCTTC. Translating gives CASSLSGGADEQFF.